The 26 T cell receptor beta chains presented below share a single source sample, sequenced in a study of blood T cell repertoires in COVID-19. TCRdb's table, derived via immunoSEQ multiplex PCR, lists solely in-frame clones and lacks some. Of about 37,000 clones listed, 88% are singletons. Sequenced sample: peripheral blood. These TCRs come from a man aged 55 to 70 with active COVID-19.

This clone is a singleton in its sample. V is TRBV6-6 and J is TRBJ2-3; TRBD1 matches 9 bases. The germline gives CDR1 MNHNY, CDR2 SVGAGI (reference sequence). J was trimmed by 3 bases and V by 6 bases; bases with no gene match: 7. The CDR3 is 15 amino acids. The CDR3 DNA follows: TGTGCCAGCAGCCGACAGGGGGATTCAACAGATACGCAGTATTTT. Translating it yields CASSRQGDSTDTQYF.

The chain is built from TRBV6-4 and TRBJ1-2; D ambiguous. Per germline, CDR1 MRHNA and CDR2 SNTAGT. The CDR3 runs 14 residues. Between the trimmed V and J ends, which lost 2 bases and 4 bases, there was a span of 11 bases. In DNA, the CDR3 is TGTGCCAGCAGTGACGATGCGGAGGTCTATGGCTACACCTTC. Amino acid sequence: CASSDDAEVYGYTF.

The chain employs TRBV2 and TRBJ2-3, with D possibly matching TRBD1 (5 bases). Trimming pared 9 bases from V and 3 bases from J, leaving 19 bases between. Germline CDR1 SNHLY, CDR2 FYNNEI. The CDR3 covers 15 residues. The CDR3 spells CASKGPRVNTDTQYF. CDR3 DNA sequence: TGTGCCAGTAAGGGGCCCAGGGTCAATACAGATACGCAGTATTTT.

The gene calls are TRBV4-1 and TRBJ2-2, with 9 bases that match TRBD2. The CDR3 spans 19 residues. J lost 2 bases, V lost 0 bases, and 10 bases had no gene match. Germline-derived CDR1 and CDR2 are MGHRA and YSYEKL. CDR3 DNA sequence: TGCGCCAGCAGCCAAGATTTCAGGGCGGGGGGGGGTAACACCGGGGAGCTGTTTTTT. It encodes CASSQDFRAGGGNTGELFF.

The chain links TRBV7-8 to TRBJ2-1, with 13 bases fitting TRBD2. CDR3 length equals 16 residues. V was clipped by 5 bases and J by 4 bases; unmatched bases: 5. From germline, CDR1 is SGHVS and CDR2 FQNEAQ. The CDR3 loop is CASSGRTSGGYNEQFF. The DNA of the CDR3 is TGTGCCAGCAGCGGGCGGACTAGCGGGGGATACAATGAGCAGTTCTTC.

This clone was counted only a few times. The chain employs TRBV6-4 and TRBJ1-1, with D unclear. Germline V gene sequence: CDR1 MRHNA, CDR2 SNTAGT. Trimming took off 4 bases at V and 2 bases at J, with 8 bases between the two ends. The CDR3 runs to 13 residues. The CDR3 reads CASSGGDNTEAFF. In nucleotides, the CDR3 is TGTGCCAGCAGTGGCGGGGATAACACTGAAGCTTTCTTT.

The V gene is TRBV6-6, the J gene TRBJ1-4, with a tentative D call TRBD1 (5 bases). The CDR3 spans 15 residues. Germline CDR1 reads MNHNY; CDR2 reads SVGAGI (reference sequence). V was clipped by 8 bases and J by 8 bases, with 21 bases between them. CDR3 in amino acids: CASLDAGGEGEKLFF. CDR3 nucleotides: TGTGCCAGCCTCGACGCCGGGGGGGAAGGGGAAAAACTGTTTTTT.

This clone was picked up one time. This chain connects TRBV12-3 or TRBV12-4 to TRBJ2-7; D call uncertain. There are 11 residues in the CDR3. V lost 6 bases, J lost 5 bases, and 8 bases lay in between. This CDR3 is CASSPNDEQYF. DNA of the CDR3: TGTGCCAGCAGCCCCAATGACGAGCAGTACTTC.

The chain recombines TRBV27 with TRBJ2-3; 9 nucleotides match TRBD2. Trimming removed 8 bases from V and 3 bases from J; junction bases left unmatched: 9. CDR3 length equals 15 residues. Germline CDR1 is MNHEY and CDR2 is SMNVEV (reference sequence). Here the CDR3 DNA reads TGTGCCAGCCGTGGATGGACTAGCGAGACAGATACGCAGTATTTT. As protein: CASRGWTSETDTQYF.

The chain couples TRBV10-3 to TRBJ2-7; 10 bases line up with TRBD1. The CDR3 covers 14 residues. V was clipped by 6 bases and J by 4 bases; unmatched bases: 6. Germline CDR1 ENHRY, CDR2 SYGVKD. The CDR3 sequence is CAIRGDRGKYEQYF. The CDR3, as DNA: TGTGCCATCAGGGGGGACAGGGGAAAGTACGAGCAGTACTTC.

There are a few counts of this clone. The chain joins TRBV5-4 to TRBJ1-4, with D uncertain. The CDR3 runs 12 residues. With 2 bases removed from V and 8 bases from J, the gap between germline ends came to 7 bases. Germline CDR1 is SGHNT and CDR2 is YYREEE (reference sequence). The CDR3 sequence: CASSFLAEKLFF. The CDR3 DNA is TGTGCCAGCAGCTTTCTGGCCGAAAAACTGTTTTTT.

The chain employs TRBV4-2 and TRBJ1-3, with 8 bases aligning to TRBD1. Germline V gene data show CDR1 as LGHNA and CDR2 as YNFKEQ. The CDR3 spans 17 residues. Trimming at V came to 5 bases and at J to 2 bases, leaving 11 bases not matched to a gene. The CDR3 region has the DNA TGTGCCAGCAGCTACTCCGCGGCAGGGGGCACTGGAAACACCATATATTTT. The encoded protein is CASSYSAAGGTGNTIYF.

The chain has TRBV7-6 and TRBJ1-5, with D perhaps TRBD1 (6 bases). The germline gives CDR1 SGHVS, CDR2 FNYEAQ. Trimming took 5 bases from V and 3 from J, leaving 14 bases between them. This CDR3 is 15 amino acids long. The CDR3 nucleotides are TGTGCCAGCAGCCCCGCCGGACAGATCAATCAGCCCCAGCATTTT. Encoded protein: CASSPAGQINQPQHF. Supplemented by reference TRBV7-6 and TRBJ1-5, the full variable domain reads GAGVSQSPRYKVTKRGQDVALRCDPISGHVSLYWYRQALGQGPEFLTYFNYEAQQDKSGLPNDRFSAERPEGSISTLTIQRTEQRDSAMYRCASSPAGQINQPQHFGDGTRLSIL.

This chain connects TRBV4-3 to TRBJ2-1; 10 bases are shared with TRBD2. The CDR3 sequence is 17 residues long. Germline V lookup: CDR1 LGHNA, CDR2 YSLEER. V shed 0 bases, J shed 12 bases, and the junction held 14 bases outside the gene matches. DNA for the CDR3: TGCGCCAGCAGCCAAGAACGAGCGGGAGGGACTATAAGGATGCAGTTCTTC. Encoded protein: CASSQERAGGTIRMQFF.

The chain carries TRBV19 and TRBJ2-7; TRBD1 agrees at 8 bases. Germline V gives CDR1 LNHDA, CDR2 SQIVND (reference sequence). With 6 bases clipped from V and 0 bases from J, the junction kept 10 bases outside the gene matches. The CDR3 extends over 16 amino acids. The CDR3 region is CASRASGTGSSYEQYF. CDR3 DNA sequence: TGTGCCAGTAGAGCCTCCGGGACAGGATCCTCCTACGAGCAGTACTTC.

The rearrangement links TRBV28 to TRBJ2-6; TRBD1 matches 8 bases. Germline trimming cut 1 base from V and 4 bases from J; bases unmatched to any gene: 12. CDR1 is MDHEN, CDR2 SYDVKM, per germline. The CDR3 is 19 amino acids. This CDR3 is CASSLSAPQGAEGANVLTF. CDR3 bases: TGTGCCAGCAGTTTATCCGCCCCCCAGGGGGCGGAAGGGGCCAACGTCCTGACTTTC.

CDR3 in DNA: TGTGCCATCACCGACAGAACGAACACCGGGGAGCTGTTTTTT. The encoded protein is CAITDRTNTGELFF. V usage is TRBV10-3 and J usage is TRBJ2-2; D possibly corresponds to TRBD1 (5 bases). Germline values: CDR1 ENHRY, CDR2 SYGVKD. Between the trimmed V and J ends, which lost 7 bases and 0 bases, there was a span of 9 bases. This CDR3 contains 14 residues.

V gene TRBV4-1 combines with J gene TRBJ2-7; 9 positions agree with TRBD2. Germline V gene data show CDR1 as MGHRA and CDR2 as YSYEKL. Trimming cost V 0 bases and J 4 bases; bases outside gene matches: 13. CDR3 length equals 18 residues. As DNA, the CDR3 is TGCGCCAGCAGCCAAGACCCAATTAGCGGGAGCATTATGTACGAGCAGTACTTC. Its translation is CASSQDPISGSIMYEQYF.

The gene calls are TRBV5-1 and TRBJ2-7; 10 nucleotides line up with TRBD2. The CDR3 contains 15 residues. V gave up 4 bases and J gave up 3 bases; unmatched junction bases: 7. From germline, CDR1 is SGHRS and CDR2 YFSETQ. The CDR3 DNA reads as TGCGCCAGCAGCATCCTAGCGGGAGTTGACTACGAGCAGTACTTC. Its protein product is CASSILAGVDYEQYF.

The chain couples TRBV27 to TRBJ1-1, with no clear D. Trimming shortened V by 2 bases and J by 0 bases, and 10 bases separated the two germline ends. Germline CDR1 and CDR2: MNHEY and SMNVEV (reference sequence). CDR3 length equals 15 residues. The CDR3 coding sequence is TGTGCCAGCAGTTTAGGAGTTCCGGTGAACACTGAAGCTTTCTTT. Amino acid sequence: CASSLGVPVNTEAFF.

The chain's CDR3 is CASSDSIGAGYTF. CDR3 DNA: TGTGCCAGCAGTGACTCGATTGGGGCTGGCTACACCTTC. V gene TRBV6-4 combines with J gene TRBJ1-2; possibly TRBD1 for D (5 bases). V was cut by 0 bases and J by 7 bases, with 9 bases left in between. Germline V gives CDR1 MRHNA, CDR2 SNTAGT. The CDR3 has 13 residues.

The rearrangement joins TRBV7-9 to TRBJ2-1, with 9 bases lining up with TRBD2. Germline V gene data show CDR1 as SEHNR and CDR2 as FQNEAQ (reference sequence). V was pared by 3 bases and J by 5 bases, with 2 bases of the junction left unmatched. The CDR3 runs to 14 residues. CDR3 in amino acids: CASSLTSGNNEQFF. The CDR3 nucleotides are TGTGCCAGCAGCTTGACTAGCGGAAACAATGAGCAGTTCTTC. The full variable domain, rest sourced from reference TRBV7-9 and TRBJ2-1, is DTGVSQNPRHKITKRGQNVTFRCDPISEHNRLYWYRQTLGQGPEFLTYFQNEAQLEKSRLLSDRFSAERPKGSFSTLEIQRTEQGDSAMYLCASSLTSGNNEQFFGPGTRLTVL.

In its sample, this clone was seen a few times. V is TRBV9 and J is TRBJ1-4, with 7 bases fitting TRBD1. J gave up 10 bases and V 4 bases, and 7 bases lay outside the gene matches. This CDR3 has 13 amino acids. Germline values: CDR1 SGDLS, CDR2 YYNGEE. The CDR3 DNA follows: TGTGCCAGCAGCTTGGCAGGGGGAGGAAAACTGTTTTTT. Translated, it gives CASSLAGGGKLFF.

The genes are TRBV7-2 and TRBJ2-3; perhaps TRBD2 as D (6 bases). In germline, CDR1 is SGHTA, CDR2 FQGNSA. The CDR3 totals 14 residues. The V and J ends lost 3 bases and 4 bases respectively, with 11 bases between them. CDR3 protein: CASSFRGISDTQYF. The CDR3 DNA follows: TGTGCCAGCAGCTTCCGCGGGATCTCAGATACGCAGTATTTT.

This clone appeared once. V usage is TRBV6-1 and J usage is TRBJ1-5, with D maybe TRBD1 (5 bases). Germline values: CDR1 MNHNS, CDR2 SASEGT. Trimming shortened V by 3 bases and J by 13 bases, and 16 bases separated the two germline ends. The CDR3 has 13 residues. DNA for the CDR3: TGTGCCAGCAGTGACCGAAGGGGCCTCCGACAGCATTTT. It codes for CASSDRRGLRQHF.

The chain has TRBV7-3 and TRBJ1-1; 7 nucleotides match TRBD1. Germline CDR1 is SGHTA and CDR2 is FQGTGA. Trimming took 1 base from V and 3 from J; bases not matched to a gene: 2. CDR3 size: 14 residues. In nucleotides, the CDR3 is TGTGCCAGCAGCTTAAAGAGGGGGCACACTGAAGCTTTCTTT. Its protein is CASSLKRGHTEAFF.